This entry lists 8 T cell receptor beta chains sequenced from one sample in a study of resident and recirculating memory T cells in vitiligo. Method: immunoSEQ multiplex PCR; TCRdb's copy keeps in-frame clones and lacks some. The sample comprises 40,000 to 50,000 clones, about 90% of which are singletons, and more than 4% rests with the top ten. The sequencing input was blood. Receptors originate from a male donor with vitiligo.

The chain has TRBV9 and TRBJ2-1, with TRBD2 matching over 9 bases. The V gene's germline CDR1 is SGDLS and CDR2 YYNGEE. V lost 6 bases and J lost 10; bases outside the gene matches: 11. The CDR3 sequence is 14 residues long. The CDR3 DNA is TGTGCCAGCACCCGGACTAGCGCCCCAGCCGAGCAGTTCTTC. Protein: CASTRTSAPAEQFF.

The chain links TRBV10-3 to TRBJ2-7; a weak D match, TRBD2 (5 bases). The CDR3 loop spans 15 amino acids. The germline V and J ends were trimmed by 0 bases and 0 bases, with 9 bases remaining between them. Germline-derived CDR1 and CDR2 are ENHRY and SYGVKD. CDR3: CAISESPGSSYEQYF. CDR3 bases: TGTGCCATCAGTGAGTCCCCGGGGAGCTCCTACGAGCAGTACTTC.

This sequence joins TRBV6-1 and TRBJ2-7, with D possibly matching TRBD1 (6 bases). The CDR3 is 14 amino acids. Trimming cost V 0 bases and J 3 bases, with 9 bases left between them. From germline, CDR1 is MNHNS and CDR2 SASEGT. The CDR3 here is CASSEATGDYEQYF. The DNA for the CDR3 is TGTGCCAGCAGTGAAGCGACAGGAGACTACGAGCAGTACTTC.

The rearrangement uses TRBV18 and TRBJ2-5; 8 bases are shared with TRBD2. CDR1 and CDR2 (germline): KGHSH, LQKENI. After removal of 1 base from V and 3 bases from J, the junction contained 16 bases not matched to a gene. The CDR3 has 19 residues. The CDR3 loop is CASSPLTGGGQSSKETQYF. CDR3 DNA: TGTGCCAGCTCACCACTCACCGGGGGGGGCCAGTCTTCCAAAGAGACCCAGTACTTC. The full variable domain, completed using reference TRBV18 and TRBJ2-5, is NAGVMQNPRHLVRRRGQEARLRCSPMKGHSHVYWYRQLPEEGLKFMVYLQKENIIDESGMPKERFSAEFPKEGPSILRIQQVVRGDSAAYFCASSPLTGGGQSSKETQYFGPGTRLLVL.

The chain recombines TRBV4-3 with TRBJ2-7, with unresolved D. CDR3 length: 16 residues. Germline assignment: CDR1 LGHNA and CDR2 YSLEER. The V and J ends lost 2 bases and 0 bases respectively, with 14 bases between them. The CDR3: CASSQHSDSSSYEQYF. DNA of the CDR3: TGCGCCAGCAGCCAACACTCCGATTCTAGCTCCTACGAGCAGTACTTC.

J is TRBJ1-2 and V is TRBV5-6, with unresolved D. V lost 5 bases and J 2 bases, leaving 16 bases between the germline ends. Germline V gives CDR1 SGHDT, CDR2 YYEEEE. CDR3 length: 15 residues. The CDR3 region has the DNA TGTGCCAGCAGGAAGGCTTGGGCGCCCAACTATGGCTACACCTTC. Translating it yields CASRKAWAPNYGYTF.

This clone was seen once. The chain has TRBV10-3 and TRBJ2-4; tentative D call: TRBD1 (5 bases). CDR1 ENHRY and CDR2 SYGVKD come from the germline V gene. The CDR3 extends over 15 amino acids. V was trimmed by 3 bases and J by 0 bases, leaving 9 bases between them. The CDR3 DNA follows: TGTGCCATCAGTGACCCAGGGCTAGCCAAAAACATTCAGTACTTC. As protein: CAISDPGLAKNIQYF.

The chain uses TRBV10-3 and TRBJ2-5; 7 bases align to TRBD1. The CDR3 totals 13 residues. Germline V gives CDR1 ENHRY, CDR2 SYGVKD. With V trimmed by 10 bases and J by 2 bases, 7 bases remained unmatched. This CDR3 is CASRGTAQETQYF. Written as DNA, the CDR3 is TGTGCCAGCAGAGGGACAGCACAAGAGACCCAGTACTTC.